This TCR beta chain was captured by sequencing in a study of blood T cell repertoires in COVID-19. Study background: T cells, B-cell-depleted T cells, or PBMCs provided the cDNA or gDNA that served as material.

Seattle researchers signed up patients amid active infection and tracked them longitudinally. Sequencing was performed with immunoSEQ multiplex PCR; in TCRdb, only in-frame clones are kept and a portion is missing. Of about 200,000 clones in the sample, 86% are singletons; the top ten hold 10%. The CDR3 consists of 14 residues. Germline V gene lookup returns CDR1 SNHLY and CDR2 FYNNEI. Deletions cut 3 bases from V and 0 bases from J, with 6 bases between. This TCR derives from a woman aged 45-60 years with COVID-19, enrolled during active disease. The chain uses TRBV2 and TRBJ2-1; the D gene is possibly TRBD2 (6 bases). Sequenced material: peripheral blood. The CDR3 coding sequence is TGTGCCAGCAGTGACGGGAGCTCCTACAATGAGCAGTTCTTC. This codes for CASSDGSSYNEQFF.